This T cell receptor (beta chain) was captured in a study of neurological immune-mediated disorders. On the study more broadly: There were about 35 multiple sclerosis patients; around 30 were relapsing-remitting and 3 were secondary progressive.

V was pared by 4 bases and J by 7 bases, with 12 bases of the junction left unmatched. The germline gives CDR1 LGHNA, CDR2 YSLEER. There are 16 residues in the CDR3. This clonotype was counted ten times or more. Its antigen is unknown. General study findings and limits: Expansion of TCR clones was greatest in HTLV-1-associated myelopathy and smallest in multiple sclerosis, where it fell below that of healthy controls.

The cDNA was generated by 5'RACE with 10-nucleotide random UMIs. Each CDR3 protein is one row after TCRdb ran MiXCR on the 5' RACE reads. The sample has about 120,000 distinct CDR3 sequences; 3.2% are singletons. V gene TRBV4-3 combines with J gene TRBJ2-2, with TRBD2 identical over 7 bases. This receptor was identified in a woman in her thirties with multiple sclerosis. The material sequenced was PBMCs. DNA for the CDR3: TGCGCCAGCAGCCCCAATCCTGGACTAGGTTTCGGGGAGCTGTTTTTT. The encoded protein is CASSPNPGLGFGELFF.